These 14 T cell receptor beta chains originate from one sample sequenced in a study of T cell responses to AZD1222 COVID-19 vaccine. TCRdb's table, derived via immunoSEQ multiplex PCR, lists solely in-frame clones and lacks some. The sample has some 92,000 clones, under 95% seen once. The specimen was peripheral blood, collected on day 0 of MenACWY control vaccination. The receptors were gathered from an adult in good health.

The chain has TRBV3-1 (or the pseudogene TRBV3-2) and TRBJ2-1; the D gene is possibly TRBD1 (6 bases). The CDR3 is 13 residues long. Germline-derived CDR1 and CDR2 are LGHDT and YNNKEL (reference sequence). V was pared by 4 bases and J by 7 bases, with 11 bases between. CDR3 loop: CASSLNQGNEQFF. Here the CDR3 DNA reads TGTGCCAGCAGCCTAAATCAGGGGAATGAGCAGTTCTTC.

This clone was detected once. This sample includes further DNA sequences coding for the same CDR3. The rearrangement uses TRBV28 and TRBJ1-4, with D maybe TRBD1 (6 bases). From germline, CDR1 is MDHEN and CDR2 SYDVKM. Trimming cost V 5 bases and J 0 bases, with 10 bases left between them. The CDR3 extends over 15 amino acids. CDR3 sequence reads: CASSPPGATNEKLFF. CDR3 DNA: TGTGCCAGCAGTCCTCCAGGGGCAACTAATGAAAAACTGTTTTTT.

In its sample, this clone was seen once. The genes are TRBV28 and TRBJ1-6; weak D call: TRBD1 (5 bases). Germline CDR1 reads MDHEN; CDR2 reads SYDVKM. The CDR3 has 15 amino acids. V was clipped by 2 bases and J by 10 bases, with 15 bases between them. CDR3: CASSLAPGLYSPLHF. CDR3 DNA: TGTGCCAGCAGTTTAGCACCGGGGCTCTACTCACCCCTCCACTTT.

The chain has TRBV5-1 and TRBJ1-6; possibly TRBD1 for D (6 bases). V shed 0 bases and J shed 0 bases, with 7 bases lying between them. Germline V gene sequence: CDR1 SGHRS, CDR2 YFSETQ. CDR3 length equals 16 residues. CDR3 nucleotides: TGCGCCAGCAGCTTGGAAGGGGGCTCCTATAATTCACCCCTCCACTTT. This encodes CASSLEGGSYNSPLHF.

This clone was observed a handful of times. The rearrangement links TRBV7-9 to TRBJ2-7; D is perhaps TRBD1 or TRBD2 (5 bases each). The germline gives CDR1 SEHNR, CDR2 FQNEAQ (reference sequence). The V and J ends lost 2 bases and 0 bases respectively, with 14 bases between them. The CDR3 is made up of 16 amino acids. The CDR3 spells CASSLRKGTVSYEQYF. CDR3 DNA sequence: TGTGCCAGCAGCTTAAGGAAGGGGACCGTCTCCTACGAGCAGTACTTC.

The rearrangement links TRBV19 to TRBJ2-7, with 7 nucleotides matching TRBD1. Unmatched junction bases numbered 12, after V lost 5 bases and J lost 5 bases. The CDR3 is 15 residues long. Germline V gene data show CDR1 as LNHDA and CDR2 as SQIVND (reference sequence). CDR3 loop: CASSFWAGGANEQYF. The CDR3, as DNA: TGTGCCAGTAGTTTCTGGGCAGGGGGAGCGAACGAGCAGTACTTC. The full variable domain, its missing parts supplied by reference TRBV19 and TRBJ2-7, is DGGITQSPKYLFRKEGQNVTLSCEQNLNHDAMYWYRQDPGQGLRLIYYSQIVNDFQKGDIAEGYSVSREKKESFPLTVTSAQKNPTAFYLCASSFWAGGANEQYFGPGTRLTVT.

This clone was recorded only once. CDR3 protein: CASSLATGINTEAFF. The CDR3 region has the DNA TGCGCCAGCAGCTTGGCGACAGGAATCAACACTGAAGCTTTCTTT. This rearrangement joins TRBV5-1 to TRBJ1-1; D might be TRBD1 (6 bases). The V gene lost 0 bases and the J gene lost 2 bases, with 11 bases spanning the gap. Germline values: CDR1 SGHRS, CDR2 YFSETQ. The CDR3 has 15 amino acids.

This clone turned up a few times. The genes are TRBV4-2 and TRBJ1-2, with D maybe TRBD1 (6 bases). Trimming took 1 base from V and 4 from J, leaving 16 bases between them. The CDR3 sequence is 16 residues long. Germline V gives CDR1 LGHNA, CDR2 YNFKEQ. The CDR3: CASSQGGGAQGYGYTF. The CDR3 DNA reads as TGTGCCAGCAGCCAAGGAGGGGGGGCACAAGGCTATGGCTACACCTTC.

The chain carries TRBV2 and TRBJ1-5; the D is unclear. The V and J ends lost 3 bases and 0 bases respectively, with 6 bases between them. The CDR3 covers 14 residues. CDR1 and CDR2 (germline): SNHLY, FYNNEI. The CDR3 DNA reads as TGTGCCAGCAGTGAGACGGATAGCAATCAGCCCCAGCATTTT. It is translated as CASSETDSNQPQHF.

V gene TRBV28 combines with J gene TRBJ1-1; D not certain. V shed 6 bases and J shed 0 bases, with 11 bases lying between them. The CDR3 is 14 residues long. Germline assignment: CDR1 MDHEN and CDR2 SYDVKM. CDR3 sequence: CASRPLVMNTEAFF. In nucleotides, the CDR3 is TGTGCCAGCAGGCCCTTGGTGATGAACACTGAAGCTTTCTTT.

This clone was counted between two and nine times. The chain links TRBV4-3 to TRBJ1-2; unclear D gene. This CDR3 contains 14 residues. Germline V gene sequence: CDR1 LGHNA, CDR2 YSLEER. V lost 3 bases, J lost 6 bases, and 14 bases lay in between. As DNA, the CDR3 is TGCGCCAGCAGCCAGGCTATAAGGCACGATGGCTACACCTTC. It translates to CASSQAIRHDGYTF.

This clone was recorded only once. The V call is TRBV5-1, the J call TRBJ1-1; D call uncertain. This CDR3 spans 15 amino acids. Trimming left V 4 bases short and J 2 bases short, with 15 bases between. Germline loops: CDR1 SGHRS, CDR2 YFSETQ. The CDR3 bases are TGCGCCAGCAGCCTCAGATTTAGTGACAACACTGAAGCTTTCTTT. Translation gives CASSLRFSDNTEAFF.

The CDR3 sequence is CASSYSERVPKDEQFF. In nucleotides, the CDR3 is TGTGCCAGCAGTTACTCGGAGCGCGTCCCCAAGGATGAGCAGTTCTTC. The gene calls are TRBV6-5 and TRBJ2-1; D call uncertain. Germline values: CDR1 MNHEY, CDR2 SVGAGI. The V and J ends lost 0 bases and 8 bases respectively, with 17 bases between them. The CDR3 covers 16 residues.

The chain combines TRBV6-2 or TRBV6-3 with TRBJ2-5; 9 positions match TRBD1. This CDR3 is 15 amino acids long. Germline lookup yields CDR1 MNHEY and CDR2 SVGEGT. V was clipped by 7 bases and J by 3 bases; unmatched bases: 9. CDR3 amino acids: CASTPLGDREETQYF. CDR3 nucleotides: TGTGCCAGCACCCCCCTGGGGGACAGGGAAGAGACCCAGTACTTC.